Listed below are T cell receptor beta chains from one sample, sequenced in a study of blood T cell repertoires in COVID-19. Using immunoSEQ multiplex PCR, the repertoire was profiled, and TCRdb retains in-frame clones only, with some absent. The repertoire holds under 250,000 clones, with more than 65% as singletons. The sequencing input was peripheral blood. The receptors shown here come from a woman older than 75 with acute or convalescent COVID-19. Both conserved end residues are part of each CDR3.

V	J	CDR3
TRBV28	TRBJ2-1	CASSFGPGWTGRFF
TRBV28	TRBJ1-4	CASSPGSTNEKLFF
TRBV20-1	TRBJ2-3	CSARIRDTQYF
TRBV18	TRBJ1-1	CASSSERQLIMNTEAFF
TRBV9	TRBJ1-5	CASSSRTVRQGNQPQHF
TRBV10-3	TRBJ2-5	CAISAGLQETQYF
TRBV6-2/TRBV6-3	TRBJ1-5	CASSLSGGRSNQPQHF
TRBV29-1	TRBJ1-1	CSVEPAFDINEAFF
TRBV7-2	TRBJ2-5	CASSFAGARGETQYF
TRBV11-3	TRBJ1-5	CASSSPGQENDSNQPQHF
TRBV5-1	TRBJ2-3	CASSLAQVSTDTQYF
TRBV27	TRBJ1-1	CASSPLPGGPDTEAFF
TRBV7-8	TRBJ1-1	CASSLVWNSGAFF
TRBV28	TRBJ2-5	CASSSRLAGMKTQYF
TRBV28	TRBJ2-3	CASSLSGSTDTQYF
TRBV13	TRBJ1-6	CASSLETSFLNNSPLHF
TRBV6-5	TRBJ2-1	CASNRENNNEQFF
TRBV29-1	TRBJ1-2	CSVKGQGEDYGYTF
TRBV7-9	TRBJ2-3	CASSFSSGATADTQYF
TRBV6-2/TRBV6-3	TRBJ1-2	CASSSGTGGNYGYTF
TRBV11-2	TRBJ2-7	CASSLVGQGYEQYF
TRBV7-9	TRBJ1-6	CASSLEGEGSPLHF
TRBV12-3/TRBV12-4	TRBJ1-1	CASSYTGFAFF
TRBV6-5	TRBJ2-5	CASSPLTSLETQYF
TRBV25-1	TRBJ1-2	CASSEYGDYYGYTF
TRBV5-1	TRBJ1-1	CASSSLTGGTEAFF
TRBV6-6	TRBJ2-1	CASSQRDEQFF
TRBV5-1	TRBJ2-1	CASTIGASGRRSEQFF
TRBV30	TRBJ1-2	CAWSVSRGGYTF
TRBV5-1	TRBJ2-7	CASKEASQSSYEQYF
TRBV11-2	TRBJ2-7	CASSLAHLVYEQYF
TRBV12-5	TRBJ1-1	CASGLGVSGETEAFF
TRBV30	TRBJ1-5	CAWSTGQPNQPQHF
TRBV5-4	TRBJ2-2	CASSLPLSTGELFF
TRBV28	TRBJ1-1	CASSLLRGREAFF
TRBV7-2	TRBJ2-5	CASSSGTSGGAGYETQYF
TRBV25-1	TRBJ2-1	CASSETGTGKYNEQFF
TRBV4-2	TRBJ2-1	CASSQDFLAGNEQFF
TRBV7-8	TRBJ1-5	CASSYSGQGARQPQHF
TRBV11-2	TRBJ1-3	CASSFGGISGNTIYF
TRBV10-2	TRBJ2-5	CASSDRASGGQETQYF
TRBV5-1	TRBJ1-1	CASKQGAPDTEAFF
TRBV19	TRBJ1-1	CASMQGRVNTEAFF
TRBV27	TRBJ2-3	CASSLSNFWERQGTTDTQYF
TRBV19	TRBJ2-5	CASSIVDREETQYF
TRBV9	TRBJ1-4	CASSSRGGVANEKLFF
TRBV30	TRBJ2-7	CAWSVAPYGQYF
TRBV19	TRBJ2-2	CASSNQQGGELFF
TRBV7-9	TRBJ1-6	CASSLGLPWSPLHF
TRBV7-9	TRBJ2-1	CASSSLASNEQFF
TRBV18	TRBJ2-7	CASSTDRFAYEQYF
TRBV4-2	TRBJ2-7	CASSLEVLGEQYF
TRBV2	TRBJ2-1	CASTTVNTYNEQFF
TRBV28	TRBJ1-6	CASSLWAGGGSPLHF
TRBV19	TRBJ1-5	CASSAGASNQPQHF
TRBV6-1	TRBJ1-2	CASSEGVNSFYGYTF
TRBV6-5	TRBJ1-2	CASSSNYGYTF
TRBV19	TRBJ2-7	CASSSARGGLYEQYF
TRBV18	TRBJ2-2	CASSTGTPNTGELFF